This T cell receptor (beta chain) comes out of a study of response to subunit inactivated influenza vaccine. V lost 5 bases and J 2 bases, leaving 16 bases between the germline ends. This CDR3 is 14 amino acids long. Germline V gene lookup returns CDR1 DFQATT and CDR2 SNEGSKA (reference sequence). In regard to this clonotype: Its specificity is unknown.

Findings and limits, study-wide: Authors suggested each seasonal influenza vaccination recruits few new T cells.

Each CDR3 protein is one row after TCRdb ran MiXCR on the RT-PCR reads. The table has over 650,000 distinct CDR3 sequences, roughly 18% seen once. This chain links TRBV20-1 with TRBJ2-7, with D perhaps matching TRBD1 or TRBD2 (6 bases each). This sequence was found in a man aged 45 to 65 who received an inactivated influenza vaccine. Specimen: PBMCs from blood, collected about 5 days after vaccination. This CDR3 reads CSAGGTSNTYEQYF. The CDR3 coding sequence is TGCAGTGCTGGCGGGACATCTAACACCTACGAGCAGTACTTC.